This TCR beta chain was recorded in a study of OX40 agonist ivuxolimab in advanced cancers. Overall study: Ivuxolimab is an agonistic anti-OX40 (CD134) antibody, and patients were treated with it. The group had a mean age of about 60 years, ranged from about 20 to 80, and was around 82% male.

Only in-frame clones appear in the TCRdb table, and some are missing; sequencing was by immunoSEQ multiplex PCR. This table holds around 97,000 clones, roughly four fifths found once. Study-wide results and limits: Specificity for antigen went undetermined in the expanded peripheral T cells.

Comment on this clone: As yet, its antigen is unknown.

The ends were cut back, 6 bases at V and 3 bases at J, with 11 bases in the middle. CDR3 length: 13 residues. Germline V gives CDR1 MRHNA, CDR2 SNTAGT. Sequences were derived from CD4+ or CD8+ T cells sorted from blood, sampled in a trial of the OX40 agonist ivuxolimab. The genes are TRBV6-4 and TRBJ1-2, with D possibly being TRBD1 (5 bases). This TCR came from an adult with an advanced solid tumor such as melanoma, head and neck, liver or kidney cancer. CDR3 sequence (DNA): TGTGCCAGCAGAGCGGGGGGTGACTATGGCTACACCTTC. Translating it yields CASRAGGDYGYTF.